The 15 T cell receptor beta chains given below trace back to one sample, sequenced in a study of long-term antiretroviral therapy in people with HIV. The immunoSEQ assay was v3.0, run at survey level. This table comes from immunoSEQ multiplex PCR, and its TCRdb copy is limited to in-frame clones, with some not included. Of 35,000 to 45,000 clones in the sample, over 75% were seen once. The sample was unsorted PBMCs, taken 2.2 years after starting antiretroviral therapy. These receptors all come from a man between 18 and 35 years old with HIV.

The chain links TRBV7-2 to TRBJ2-7, with TRBD2 as a possible D gene (5 bases). This CDR3 has 14 residues. Germline V lookup: CDR1 SGHTA, CDR2 FQGNSA. V lost 1 base, J lost 1 base, and 8 bases lay in between. The CDR3 DNA reads TGTGCCAGCAGCTTAGTCACTAGTTCCTACGAGCAGTACTTC. This sequence encodes CASSLVTSSYEQYF. The full variable domain, completed using reference TRBV7-2 and TRBJ2-7, is GAGVSQSPSNKVTEKGKDVELRCDPISGHTALYWYRQSLGQGLEFLIYFQGNSAPDKSGLPSDRFSAERTGGSVSTLTIQRTQQEDSAVYLCASSLVTSSYEQYFGPGTRLTVT.

V is TRBV28 and J is TRBJ2-7; no clear D gene. CDR1 is MDHEN, CDR2 SYDVKM, per germline. V was pared by 3 bases and J by 2 bases, with 8 bases between. There are 13 residues in the CDR3. CDR3 sequence: CASSFSSAYEQYF. The CDR3, as DNA: TGTGCCAGCAGTTTCTCGTCAGCCTACGAGCAGTACTTC.

Regarding this clone: The sample carries other DNA sequences with the same CDR3. This chain uses TRBV30 with TRBJ1-5; no clear D gene. Germline V CDR1 and CDR2: GTSNPN, SVGIG (reference sequence). CDR3 size: 13 residues. V was trimmed by 0 bases and J by 2 bases, leaving 5 bases between them. The CDR3 loop is CAWSVQGNQPQHF. The CDR3 nucleotides read TGTGCCTGGAGTGTACAAGGCAATCAGCCCCAGCATTTT.

J is TRBJ2-1 and V is TRBV7-8, with 11 positions matching TRBD2. CDR1 is SGHVS and CDR2 is FQNEAQ in the germline V gene. The CDR3 is made up of 15 amino acids. V lost 6 bases, J lost 9 bases, and 10 bases stayed unmatched. The CDR3 bases are TGTGCCAGCAGTACTAGCGGGAGTTCGAGAGGTGAGCAGTTCTTC. As protein: CASSTSGSSRGEQFF.

The chain carries TRBV7-8 and TRBJ2-1; D perhaps matches TRBD1 (5 bases). This CDR3 contains 16 residues. Trimming cost V 2 bases and J 7 bases, with 18 bases left between them. Germline values: CDR1 SGHVS, CDR2 FQNEAQ. The CDR3 reads CASSLRTGRVGNEQFF. The CDR3 region has the DNA TGTGCCAGCAGCTTACGAACAGGCCGAGTGGGAAATGAGCAGTTCTTC.

The chain carries TRBV20-1 and TRBJ2-7; possibly TRBD2 for D (5 bases). This CDR3 has 11 residues. Per germline, CDR1 DFQATT and CDR2 SNEGSKA (reference sequence). V was clipped by 5 bases and J by 5 bases, with 10 bases between them. CDR3 sequence: CSAVTGDEQYF. DNA for the CDR3: TGCAGTGCTGTCACCGGGGACGAGCAGTACTTC.

This chain uses TRBV7-9 with TRBJ1-1, with D hard to call. The germline gives CDR1 SEHNR, CDR2 FQNEAQ (reference sequence). The V end lost 5 bases, the J end lost 4 bases, and 23 bases lay between the germline ends. This CDR3 is built from 17 residues. The CDR3 loop is CASSAAELRDRGTEAFF. DNA of the CDR3: TGTGCCAGCAGCGCAGCCGAGTTGCGGGATCGGGGCACTGAAGCTTTCTTT.

This sequence joins TRBV19 and TRBJ1-1, with a weak D call TRBD1 (6 bases). The germline V gene encodes CDR1 LNHDA and CDR2 SQIVND (reference sequence). Trimming cost V 5 bases and J 8 bases, with 15 bases left between them. This CDR3 region has 13 residues. The CDR3 nucleotides read TGTGCCAGTAGTCCCGTCGGGGGGCGCGAAGCTTTCTTT. Residues: CASSPVGGREAFF.

This clone was seen once. The rearrangement joins TRBV6-6 to TRBJ1-2, with D perhaps TRBD1 (6 bases). Deletions cut 0 bases from V and 8 bases from J, with 13 bases between. The CDR3 covers 14 residues. From germline, CDR1 is MNHNY and CDR2 SVGAGI (reference sequence). The CDR3 DNA follows: TGTGCCAGCAGTTACTCGGAGGGGGGGGGCGGCTACACCTTC. It translates to CASSYSEGGGGYTF.

V usage is TRBV4-1 and J usage is TRBJ1-4, with TRBD1 matching 7 bases. This CDR3 contains 16 residues. The V segment lost 4 bases and the J segment 7 bases; nucleotides outside the gene matches: 12. Germline assignment: CDR1 MGHRA and CDR2 YSYEKL. The DNA for the CDR3 is TGCGCCAGCAGCCGGGGCCGGGACAGACAAATTGAAAAACTGTTTTTT. Translation: CASSRGRDRQIEKLFF.

The rearrangement links TRBV6-6 to TRBJ1-6; unclear D gene. CDR3 length equals 16 residues. Per the germline V gene, CDR1 is MNHNY and CDR2 is SVGAGI (reference sequence). Trimming shortened V by 7 bases and J by 0 bases, and 13 bases separated the two germline ends. This CDR3 is CASTDLTGSYNSPLHF. In DNA, the CDR3 is TGTGCCAGCACCGACCTCACGGGCTCCTATAATTCACCCCTCCACTTT.

This chain uses TRBV29-1 with TRBJ2-1; a weak D match, TRBD2 (6 bases). Trimming cost V 3 bases and J 12 bases, with 12 bases left between them. In germline, CDR1 is SQVTM, CDR2 ANQGSEA. The CDR3 length is 11 residues. CDR3 in DNA: TGCAGCGTTGATGGCGGGGTAGGGCAGTTCTTC. Protein sequence: CSVDGGVGQFF.

The genes are TRBV27 and TRBJ1-2; D gene ambiguous. Per the germline V gene, CDR1 is MNHEY and CDR2 is SMNVEV (reference sequence). Trimming took off 5 bases at V and 9 bases at J, with 22 bases between the two ends. The CDR3 covers 15 residues. For the CDR3, the DNA is TGTGCCAGCAGTGATATAGGTGGGTCTTTTGAGCGCTACACCTTC. This sequence encodes CASSDIGGSFERYTF.

The gene calls are TRBV18 and TRBJ2-7; D might be TRBD1 (5 bases). Between the trimmed V and J ends, which lost 0 bases and 2 bases, there was a span of 8 bases. Germline V gives CDR1 KGHSH, CDR2 LQKENI. The CDR3 contains 14 residues. CDR3 protein: CASSPPGPPYEQYF. CDR3 bases: TGTGCCAGCTCACCACCGGGGCCACCCTACGAGCAGTACTTC.

The chain has TRBV5-6 and TRBJ2-1, with 9 bases matching TRBD2. Unmatched junction bases numbered 7, after V lost 2 bases and J lost 4 bases. This CDR3 comprises 16 residues. Per germline, CDR1 SGHDT and CDR2 YYEEEE. CDR3 DNA: TGTGCCAGCAGCTTTAAGCGGGGGGTTTCTTACAATGAGCAGTTCTTC. This sequence encodes CASSFKRGVSYNEQFF.